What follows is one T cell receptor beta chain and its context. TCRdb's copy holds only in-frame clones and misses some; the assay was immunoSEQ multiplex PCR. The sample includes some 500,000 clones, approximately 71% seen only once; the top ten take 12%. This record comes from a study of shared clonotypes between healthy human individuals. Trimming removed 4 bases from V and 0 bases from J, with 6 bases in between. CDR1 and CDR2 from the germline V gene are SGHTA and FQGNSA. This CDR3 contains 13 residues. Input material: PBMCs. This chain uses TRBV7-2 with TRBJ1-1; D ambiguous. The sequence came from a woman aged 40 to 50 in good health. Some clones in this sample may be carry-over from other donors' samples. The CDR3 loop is CASSSGLNTEAFF. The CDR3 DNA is TGTGCCAGCAGCTCCGGACTGAACACTGAAGCTTTCTTT.